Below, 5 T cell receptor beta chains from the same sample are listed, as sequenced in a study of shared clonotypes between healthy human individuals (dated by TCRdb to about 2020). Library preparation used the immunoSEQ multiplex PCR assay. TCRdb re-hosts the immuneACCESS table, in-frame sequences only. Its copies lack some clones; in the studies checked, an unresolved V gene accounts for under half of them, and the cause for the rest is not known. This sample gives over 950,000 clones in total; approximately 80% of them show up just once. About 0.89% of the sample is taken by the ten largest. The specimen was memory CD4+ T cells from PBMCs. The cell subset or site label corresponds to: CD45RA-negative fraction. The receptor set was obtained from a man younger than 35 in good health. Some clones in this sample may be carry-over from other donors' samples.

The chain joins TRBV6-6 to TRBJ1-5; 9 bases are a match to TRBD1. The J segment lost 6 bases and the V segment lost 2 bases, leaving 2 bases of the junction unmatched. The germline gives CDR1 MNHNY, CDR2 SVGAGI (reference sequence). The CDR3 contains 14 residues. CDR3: CASSYPGQGQPQHF. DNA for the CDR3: TGTGCCAGCAGTTACCCGGGACAGGGTCAGCCCCAGCATTTT.

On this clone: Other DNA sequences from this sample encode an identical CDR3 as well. CDR3 DNA: TGTGCCAGCAGCTGGGGTAGCAATCAGCCCCAGCATTTT. This translates into CASSWGSNQPQHF. This chain links TRBV28 with TRBJ1-5; no clear D gene. With 6 bases removed from V and 0 bases from J, the gap between germline ends came to 6 bases. Germline CDR1 is MDHEN and CDR2 is SYDVKM. CDR3 length: 13 residues.

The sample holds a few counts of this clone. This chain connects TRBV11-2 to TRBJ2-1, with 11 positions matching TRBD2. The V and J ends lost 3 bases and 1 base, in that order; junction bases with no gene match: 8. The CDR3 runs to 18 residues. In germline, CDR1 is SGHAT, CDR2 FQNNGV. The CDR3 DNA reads TGTGCCAGCAGCTTCACTAGCGGGAGTCATGGTTCCTACAATGAGCAGTTCTTC. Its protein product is CASSFTSGSHGSYNEQFF.

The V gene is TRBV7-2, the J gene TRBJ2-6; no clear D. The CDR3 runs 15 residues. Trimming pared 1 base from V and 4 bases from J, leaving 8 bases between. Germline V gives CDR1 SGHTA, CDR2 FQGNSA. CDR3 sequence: CASSLVAAGANVLTF. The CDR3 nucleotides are TGTGCCAGCAGCTTAGTGGCTGCCGGGGCCAACGTCCTGACTTTC.

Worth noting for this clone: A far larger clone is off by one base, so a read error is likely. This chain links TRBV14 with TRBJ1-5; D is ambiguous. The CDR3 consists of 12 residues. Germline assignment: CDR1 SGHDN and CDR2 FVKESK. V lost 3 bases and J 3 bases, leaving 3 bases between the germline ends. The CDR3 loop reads CASSQVNQPQHF. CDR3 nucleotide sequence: TGTGCCAGCAGCCAGGTCAATCAGCCCCAGCATTTT.